Described below is a single TCR beta chain sequence and its context. Authors' analysis steps: Nucleated cell number was recorded as an estimate derived from reference gene primer amplification. The method was immunoSEQ multiplex PCR; TCRdb's version includes in-frame clones alone and lacks a portion of them. That table furnishes V, J and clone size, whereas the DNA furnished D and trimming. Of a few hundred thousand clones listed, under 90% were seen once; the top ten hold 8.6%. This sample stems from a study of blood T cell repertoires in COVID-19. Study in general: COVID-19 samples from acute and convalescent phases originated in the United States, Italy and Spain. Nucleic acid was either cDNA or gDNA, and it came from T cells, B-cell-depleted T cells, or PBMCs.

Germline loops: CDR1 SGHAT, CDR2 FQNNGV. J was trimmed by 4 bases and V by 4 bases; bases with no gene match: 9. The CDR3 is 16 residues long. The receptor was isolated from a human donor in a cohort sampled during active COVID-19. The sequenced material came from peripheral blood. The chain employs TRBV11-2 and TRBJ2-5; 10 bases line up with TRBD1. CDR3 nucleotide sequence: TGTGCCAGCAGCTCCCTCGGGACAGGGGAACGAGAGACCCAGTACTTC. Its translation: CASSSLGTGERETQYF.